This TCR beta chain appears in the sequencing data of a study of T cell responses to AZD1222 COVID-19 vaccine. Some clones are missing from TCRdb's copy, which holds only in-frame ones; the method was immunoSEQ multiplex PCR. The table lists 90,000 to 100,000 clones, 85% of them singletons. J lost 6 bases, V lost 4 bases, and 4 bases had no gene match. The length of the CDR3 is 14 residues. Germline V gene lookup returns CDR1 SGHRS and CDR2 YFSETQ. The chain has TRBV5-1 and TRBJ2-3; 11 bases agree with TRBD1. The specimen comprised peripheral blood, sampled 28 days after the second AZD1222 dose. The TCR sequence derives from an adult who received the AZD1222 COVID-19 vaccine. CDR3 loop: CASSAGQGADTQYF. CDR3 nucleotides: TGCGCCAGCAGCGCCGGACAGGGGGCTGATACGCAGTATTTT.